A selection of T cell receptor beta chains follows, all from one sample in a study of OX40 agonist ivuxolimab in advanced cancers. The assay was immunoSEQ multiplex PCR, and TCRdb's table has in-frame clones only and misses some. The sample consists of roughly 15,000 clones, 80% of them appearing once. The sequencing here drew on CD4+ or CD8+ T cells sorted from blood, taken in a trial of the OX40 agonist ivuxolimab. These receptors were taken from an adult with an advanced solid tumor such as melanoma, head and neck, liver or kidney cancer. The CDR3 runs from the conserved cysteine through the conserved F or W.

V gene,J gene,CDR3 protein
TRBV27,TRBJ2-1,CASTPFLAEKYNERQFF
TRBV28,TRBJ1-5,CASPPGGTPSNQPQHF
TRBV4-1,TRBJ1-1,CASSRGTLVQMNTEAFF
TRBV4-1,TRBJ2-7,CASSLGTGTYEQYF
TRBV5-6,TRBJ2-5,CASSLGGNPQETQYF
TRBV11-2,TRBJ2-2,CASSRRGNTGELFF
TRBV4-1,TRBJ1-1,CASSRPGTANTEAFF
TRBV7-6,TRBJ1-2,CASSPTGSYGYTF
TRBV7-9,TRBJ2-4,CASSLMAGAKNIQYF
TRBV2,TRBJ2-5,CASSDIKETQYF
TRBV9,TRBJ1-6,CASSAQGGQENSPLHF
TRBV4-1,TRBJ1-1,CASSQGTGGLVEAFF
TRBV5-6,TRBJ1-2,CASSPLPGGGYTF
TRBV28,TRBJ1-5,CASSFPQRPQHF
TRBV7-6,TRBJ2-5,CASRKGGNSAQYF
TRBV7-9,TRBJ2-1,CASSSPSGGAFNEQFF
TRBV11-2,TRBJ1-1,CASSSDRGIEAFF
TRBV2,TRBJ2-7,CASIPGRDYEQYF
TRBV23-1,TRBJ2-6,CASSIEQPQQSRANVLTF
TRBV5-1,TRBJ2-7,CASSLGQGAYEQYF
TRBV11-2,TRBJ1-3,CASSFGALFGNTIYF
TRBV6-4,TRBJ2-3,CASSEVAGTSTDTQYF
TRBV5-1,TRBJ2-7,CASSLTSGNSYEQYF
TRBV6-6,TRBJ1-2,CASALVSGTDYGYTF
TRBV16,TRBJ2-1,CASSRQGYNEQFF
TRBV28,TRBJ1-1,CASTNDYTEAFF
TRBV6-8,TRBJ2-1,CASSPRRAYNEQFF
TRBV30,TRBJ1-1,CAWLGNRLVDTEAFF
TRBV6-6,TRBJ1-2,CASIGADLDPNYGYTF
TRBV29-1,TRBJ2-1,CSAFGTSGYNEQFF
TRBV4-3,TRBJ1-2,CASSQEVGNPNYGYTF
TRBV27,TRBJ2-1,CASSLIYQGNEQFF
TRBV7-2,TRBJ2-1,CASSPEGPWDEQFF
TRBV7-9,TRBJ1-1,CASSLIGQGANTEAFF
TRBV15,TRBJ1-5,CATSSVGGNQPQHF
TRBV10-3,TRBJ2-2,CAISAVGSGELFF